This T cell receptor beta chain originates from a study of T cell responses to AZD1222 COVID-19 vaccine. The study's findings and limits: After two AZD1222 doses, spike-specific TCR breadth and depth rose versus day 0. Repertoire sampling was restricted to post-peak T cell response timepoints. Reportedly, nearly half of unique spike TCRs recognized epitopes outside B.1.351/B.1.1.7 mutations. Donors, mostly white British, included more females; clonal diversity was possibly underestimated.

Sequencing used immunoSEQ multiplex PCR; TCRdb keeps in-frame clones, though not all of them. The table includes around 150,000 clones, less than 95% detected once. The CDR3 extends over 16 amino acids. The trim removed 4 bases at V and 1 base at J, leaving 6 bases unmatched. Per germline, CDR1 SGHTA and CDR2 FQGNSA. A remark on this clone: The antigen remains undetermined.

Sequenced here: peripheral blood, sampled 28 days after the second AZD1222 dose. The chain is built from TRBV7-2 and TRBJ1-1; 10 bases agree with TRBD1. This clonotype was sampled from an adult who received the AZD1222 COVID-19 vaccine. The CDR3 nucleotides are TGTGCCAGCAGCTCTATGGGGACAGGGGCGAACACTGAAGCTTTCTTT. This encodes CASSSMGTGANTEAFF. Complete variable domain (other parts from reference TRBV7-2 and TRBJ1-1): GAGVSQSPSNKVTEKGKDVELRCDPISGHTALYWYRQSLGQGLEFLIYFQGNSAPDKSGLPSDRFSAERTGGSVSTLTIQRTQQEDSAVYLCASSSMGTGANTEAFFGQGTRLTVV.